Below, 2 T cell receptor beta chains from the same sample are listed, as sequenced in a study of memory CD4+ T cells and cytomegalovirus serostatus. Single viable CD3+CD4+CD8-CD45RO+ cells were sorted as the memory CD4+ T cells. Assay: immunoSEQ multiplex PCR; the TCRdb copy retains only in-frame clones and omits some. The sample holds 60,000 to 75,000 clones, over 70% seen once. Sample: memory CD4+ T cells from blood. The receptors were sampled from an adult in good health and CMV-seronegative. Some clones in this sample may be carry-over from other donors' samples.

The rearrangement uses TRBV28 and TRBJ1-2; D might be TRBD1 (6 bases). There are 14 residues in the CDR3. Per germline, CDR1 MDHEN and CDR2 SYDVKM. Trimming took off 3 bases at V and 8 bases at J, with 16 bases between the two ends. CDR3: CASSLQGQLWGYTF. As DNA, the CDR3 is TGTGCCAGCAGTTTGCAGGGACAACTATGGGGCTACACCTTC.

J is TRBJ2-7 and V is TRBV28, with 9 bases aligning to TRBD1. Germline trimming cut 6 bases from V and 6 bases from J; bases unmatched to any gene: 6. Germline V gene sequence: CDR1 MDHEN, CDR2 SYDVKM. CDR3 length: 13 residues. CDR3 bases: TGTGCCAGCAGCGGGACAGGGAGGCGCGAGCAGTACTTC. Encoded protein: CASSGTGRREQYF.